The rows below give T cell receptor beta chains drawn from one sample of a study of lymphopenia after photon versus proton radiotherapy. The protocol was immunoSEQ multiplex PCR, while the TCRdb copy is restricted to in-frame clones and leaves out a portion. Counted here are around 24,000 clones, around 85% occurring once; the ten biggest clones make up 5.2%. Sequenced here: peripheral blood, sampled from a patient treated with photon-based radiotherapy. The receptors stem from a man between 25 and 39 years old with gastric cancer. CDR3s include the opening cysteine and the closing phenylalanine or tryptophan. A D gene is named only where the DNA matches it firmly. Clone size is shown for a subset of rows, as once, few, many or a class of expanded clone.

size,D,V,J,DNA,CDR3
-,-,TRBV2,TRBJ2-1,TGTGCCAGCAGTGAGCGGGTCAATGAGCAGTTCTTC,CASSERVNEQFF
-,-,TRBV29-1,TRBJ1-2,TGCAGCGTTGAAAGCCAGGGATTAGAAGGCTACACCTTC,CSVESQGLEGYTF
-,-,TRBV25-1,TRBJ2-7,TGTGCCAGCAGTGAATGGGGGCTAGACCGTCTTTACGACTACGAGCAGTACTTC,CASSEWGLDRLYDYEQYF
-,-,TRBV19,TRBJ2-1,TGTGCCAGTAGTATATCGGCTAGCGCCACCTACAATGAGCAGTTCTTC,CASSISASATYNEQFF
-,-,TRBV6-1,TRBJ1-2,TGTGCCAGCAGTGAGGGGGACTCCTATGGCTACACCTTC,CASSEGDSYGYTF
-,-,TRBV6-5,TRBJ1-2,TGTGCCAGCAGGCGGGCCGGGGCAACCGGTTACACCTTC,CASRRAGATGYTF
-,TRBD2,TRBV7-9,TRBJ2-5,TGTGCCAGCAGCTTAGAGGAACTAGCGGGGGGAGAGACCCAGTACTTC,CASSLEELAGGETQYF
-,TRBD1,TRBV11-2,TRBJ1-1,TGTGCCAGCAGCCCAAGAACCGGGACAGGGACCGGGAGGACTGAAGCTTTCTTT,CASSPRTGTGTGRTEAFF
-,-,TRBV5-4,TRBJ1-1,TGTGCCAGCAGCTTCAACATGAACACTGAAGCTTTCTTT,CASSFNMNTEAFF
-,-,TRBV19,TRBJ2-1,TGTGCCAGTAGTATCCGATTAGCAACATACAATGAGCAGTTCTTC,CASSIRLATYNEQFF
-,TRBD2,TRBV2,TRBJ2-1,TGTGCCAGCAGTGAAGCACTTAGCGGGAGGGCCCTGTTCTTC,CASSEALSGRALFF
-,-,TRBV7-3,TRBJ2-1,TGTGCCAGCAGCTCTCCGGGGGAGTACAATGAGCAGTTCTTC,CASSSPGEYNEQFF
few,TRBD2,TRBV6-6,TRBJ2-3,TGTGCCAGCACTAGGACTAGCGCCACAGATACGCAGTATTTT,CASTRTSATDTQYF
-,-,TRBV6-5,TRBJ2-7,TGTGCCAGCAGTTACTCGATCGGGTTCTACGAGCAGTACTTC,CASSYSIGFYEQYF
-,TRBD1,TRBV7-9,TRBJ2-2,TGTGCCAGCAGGTCGGGACAGGCGAACACCGGGGAGCTGTTTTTT,CASRSGQANTGELFF
-,TRBD1,TRBV5-1,TRBJ1-4,TGCGCCAGCAGCCCCGGACAGGGGTTTTTATTGTTTTTT,CASSPGQGFLLFF
-,-,TRBV28,TRBJ1-4,TGTGCCACCGACCGGGGGGGGTCAACTAATGAAAAACTGTTTTTT,CATDRGGSTNEKLFF
once,TRBD1,TRBV5-5,TRBJ2-7,TGTGCCAGCAGCTTCCCACCAGGGGGCGAGCAGTACTTC,CASSFPPGGEQYF
-,-,TRBV7-9,TRBJ1-2,TGTGCCAGCAGCCGAGGACAGATAACGTACTATGGCTACACCTTC,CASSRGQITYYGYTF
few,-,TRBV7-9,TRBJ1-5,TGTGCCAGCAGCTTTGGAGGCAATCAGCCCCAGCATTTT,CASSFGGNQPQHF
-,-,TRBV19,TRBJ2-2,TGTGCCAGTAAAGAACTCACTGGTAGCACCGGGGAGCTGTTTTTT,CASKELTGSTGELFF
-,-,TRBV27,TRBJ2-2,TGTGCCAGCAGTAGGGCAGGTTCCAGTAACACCGGGGAGCTGTTTTTT,CASSRAGSSNTGELFF
-,-,TRBV11-2,TRBJ2-5,TGTGCCAGCAGAAGGACGGCCCAAGAGACCCAGTACTTC,CASRRTAQETQYF
-,-,TRBV28,TRBJ1-1,TGTGCCAGCAGTTTCGGTCGAGGCACTGAAGCTTTCTTT,CASSFGRGTEAFF
-,-,TRBV6-5,TRBJ2-7,TGTGCCAGCAGTGACGTCACCCCCTACGAGCAGTACTTC,CASSDVTPYEQYF
-,-,TRBV7-3,TRBJ2-3,TGTGCCAGCAGCTCCGGGACATCTTTCACAGATACGCAGTATTTT,CASSSGTSFTDTQYF
-,-,TRBV5-4,TRBJ1-2,TGTGCCAGCAGCTTCGGGGGGCAGGACTATGGCTACACCTTC,CASSFGGQDYGYTF
-,-,TRBV11-2,TRBJ2-3,TGTGCCAGCACCTTATCGGGTACCCTGGCAGATACGCAGTATTTT,CASTLSGTLADTQYF
few,TRBD1,TRBV25-1,TRBJ1-1,TGTGCCAGCAGTGAACAGGGGGGAAACACTGAAGCTTTCTTT,CASSEQGGNTEAFF
once,TRBD1,TRBV7-6,TRBJ2-3,TGTGCCAGCAGCTTAGAAAGCCAGGGGGCTTTCTATTCCACAGATACGCAGTATTTT,CASSLESQGAFYSTDTQYF
-,TRBD1,TRBV19,TRBJ2-6,TGCGCCAGTAGATACGGCAGGGGGCCATTCTCTGGGGCCAACGTCCTGACTTTC,CASRYGRGPFSGANVLTF
-,-,TRBV6-6,TRBJ2-3,TGTGCCGTACGTCGGACGGACACAGATACGCAGTATTTT,CAVRRTDTDTQYF
-,-,TRBV7-8,TRBJ1-5,TGTGCCAGCAGCTTAGCCAGGGAGAATCAGCCCCAGCATTTT,CASSLARENQPQHF
-,TRBD2,TRBV11-3,TRBJ2-3,TGTGCCAGCAGCCTAATGCCGACTAGCGGGACGGCAGATACGCAGTATTTT,CASSLMPTSGTADTQYF
-,-,TRBV7-2,TRBJ1-1,TGTGCCAGCAGCTTATATTCGCGGACAGCGAACACTGAAGCTTTCTTT,CASSLYSRTANTEAFF
-,-,TRBV18,TRBJ2-5,TGTGCCAGCTCACCATCCCCCACAGAGACCCAGTACTTC,CASSPSPTETQYF
-,TRBD2,TRBV10-1,TRBJ2-3,TGCGCCAGCAGTGAGTCCCCCCCGGGAGGGGGTACAGATACGCAGTATTTT,CASSESPPGGGTDTQYF
-,-,TRBV29-1,TRBJ1-2,TGCAGCGTTGTCGGGGGAACAAACTATGGCTACACCTTC,CSVVGGTNYGYTF
-,-,TRBV25-1,TRBJ2-2,TGTGCCAGCAGTGAAGGTTGGGCAGGCACCGGGGAGCTGTTTTTT,CASSEGWAGTGELFF
few,-,TRBV9,TRBJ1-4,TGTGCCAGCAGCGGTATTGGGGGGCCTTTGGAAAAACTGTTTTTT,CASSGIGGPLEKLFF